These T cell receptor beta chains were read from a single sample in a study of blood T cell repertoires in COVID-19. Method: immunoSEQ multiplex PCR; TCRdb's copy keeps in-frame clones and lacks some. This sample has 210,000 or so clones; over 80% occur once, and the top ten carry 1.3%. Sequencing was carried out using peripheral blood. The receptors derive from a woman aged 25 to 45 with COVID-19, enrolled during active disease. Each CDR3 is given with its conserved first and last residue. A D gene is named only where the DNA matches it firmly. Clone size is not always given. Where it is, it says once, few, many or a class for expanded clones.

D: .; size: .; V: TRBV2; J: TRBJ1-1; DNA: TGTGCCGTACAGTTGAACACTGAAGCTTTCTTT; CDR3: CAVQLNTEAFF
D: .; size: .; V: TRBV7-2; J: TRBJ2-2; DNA: TGTGCCAGCAGCCGAGGAACCGGGGAGCTGTTTTTT; CDR3: CASSRGTGELFF
D: .; size: .; V: TRBV5-8; J: TRBJ2-2; DNA: TGTGCCAGCAGCTTCGGGACAAGAAACACCGGGGAGCTGTTTTTT; CDR3: CASSFGTRNTGELFF
D: TRBD2; size: .; V: TRBV4-3; J: TRBJ2-7; DNA: TGCGCCAGCAGTCCGGGACTAGCGAAGTCCTACGAGCAGTACTTC; CDR3: CASSPGLAKSYEQYF
D: .; size: .; V: TRBV18; J: TRBJ2-1; DNA: TGTGCCAGCTCACACCCGGCTAGCGTCAATGAGCAGTTCTTC; CDR3: CASSHPASVNEQFF
D: .; size: .; V: TRBV28; J: TRBJ1-2; DNA: TGTGCCAGCAGTTTTCGGGGAGCTAACTATGGCTACACCTTC; CDR3: CASSFRGANYGYTF
D: .; size: .; V: TRBV6-2/TRBV6-3; J: TRBJ2-5; DNA: TGTGCCAGCAGTCTATCGACAGGCCAAGAGACCCAGTACTTC; CDR3: CASSLSTGQETQYF
D: .; size: once; V: TRBV3-1/TRBV3-2; J: TRBJ2-1; DNA: TGTGCCAGCAGCCTCGAAGGGAGCAATGAGCAGTTCTTC; CDR3: CASSLEGSNEQFF
D: .; size: .; V: TRBV27; J: TRBJ1-1; DNA: TGTGCCAGCAGTTATGGGGCAGGGTCGAACACTGAAGCTTTCTTT; CDR3: CASSYGAGSNTEAFF
D: TRBD1; size: .; V: TRBV29-1; J: TRBJ2-7; DNA: TGCAGCGTTGGGCCGGGACAGAATGTCTACGAGCAGTACTTC; CDR3: CSVGPGQNVYEQYF
D: .; size: .; V: TRBV3-1/TRBV3-2; J: TRBJ1-6; DNA: TGTGCCAGCACCCGAAGTGGGGGGAATTCACCCCTCCACTTT; CDR3: CASTRSGGNSPLHF
D: .; size: .; V: TRBV27; J: TRBJ2-7; DNA: TGTGCCAGCAGTTCCTTAGGGGAGGCCAACGAGCAGTACTTC; CDR3: CASSSLGEANEQYF
D: TRBD1; size: .; V: TRBV5-4; J: TRBJ2-6; DNA: TGTGCCAGCACCTCGGGACAGCGGACGAACGTCCTGACTTTC; CDR3: CASTSGQRTNVLTF